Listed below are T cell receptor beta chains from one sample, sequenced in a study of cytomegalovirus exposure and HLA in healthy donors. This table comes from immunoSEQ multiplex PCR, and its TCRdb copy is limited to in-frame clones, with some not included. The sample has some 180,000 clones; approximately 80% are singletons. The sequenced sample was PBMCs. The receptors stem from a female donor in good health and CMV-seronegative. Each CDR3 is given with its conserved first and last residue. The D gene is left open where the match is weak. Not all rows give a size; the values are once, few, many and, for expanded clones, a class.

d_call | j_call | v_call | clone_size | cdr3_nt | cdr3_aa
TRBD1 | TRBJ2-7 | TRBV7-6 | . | TGTGCCAGCAGCTCCAGACAGGGGGTCTACGAGCAGTACTTC | CASSSRQGVYEQYF
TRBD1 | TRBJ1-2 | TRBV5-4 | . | TGTGCCAGCAGCTTAAGGACAGGGCTTAGTGGCTACACCTTC | CASSLRTGLSGYTF
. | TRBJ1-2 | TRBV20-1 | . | TGCAGTGCTAGACTAAATGGCTACACCTTC | CSARLNGYTF
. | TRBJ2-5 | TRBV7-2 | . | TGTGCCAGCAGCTCATCCTTCGAGACAGCACAAGAGACCCAGTACTTC | CASSSSFETAQETQYF
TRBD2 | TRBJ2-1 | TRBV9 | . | TGTGCCAGCAGCTTGCGGGGGGACTACAATGAGCAGTTCTTC | CASSLRGDYNEQFF
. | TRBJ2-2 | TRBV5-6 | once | TGTGCCAGCAGCTTCATGGGAGAAGCCGGGGAGCTGTTTTTT | CASSFMGEAGELFF
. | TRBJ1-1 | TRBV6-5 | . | TGTGCCAGCAGTTACACAGGGAAGTTTATGGACACTGAAGCTTTCTTT | CASSYTGKFMDTEAFF
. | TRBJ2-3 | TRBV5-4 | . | TGTGCCAGCAGCTTGGTGGTAGCTCGCACAGATACGCAGTATTTT | CASSLVVARTDTQYF
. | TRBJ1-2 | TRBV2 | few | TGTGCCAGCAGGGACAACCTTTATGGCTACACCTTC | CASRDNLYGYTF
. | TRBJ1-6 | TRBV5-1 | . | TGCGCCAGCAGCCTTGAAAGGGGGAATTCACCCCTCCACTTT | CASSLERGNSPLHF
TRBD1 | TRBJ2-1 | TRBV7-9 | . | TGTGCCAGCAGCTTAGTTCAGGGGGCCGATGAGCAGTTCTTC | CASSLVQGADEQFF
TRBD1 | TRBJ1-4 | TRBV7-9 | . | TGTGCCAGCAGCTTACTACAGGGGGCCCCTAATGAAAAACTGTTTTTT | CASSLLQGAPNEKLFF
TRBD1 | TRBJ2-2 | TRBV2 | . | TGTGCCAGCAGTGAGGGACAGTATAACACCGGGGAGCTGTTTTTT | CASSEGQYNTGELFF
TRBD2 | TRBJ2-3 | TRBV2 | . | TGTGCCAGCAGTACCCACGGTAGCGGGCAAGCAGATACGCAGTATTTT | CASSTHGSGQADTQYF
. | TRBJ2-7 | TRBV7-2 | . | TGTGCCAGCAGCCGGGGGTTTCTCACCTACGAGCAGTACTTC | CASSRGFLTYEQYF
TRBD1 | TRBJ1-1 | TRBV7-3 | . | TGTGCCAGCAGCTCACAGGGGGACACTGAAGCTTTCTTT | CASSSQGDTEAFF
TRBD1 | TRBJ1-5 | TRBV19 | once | TGTGCCAGTACCAATGACAGACAGGGCGGGCAGCCCCAGCATTTT | CASTNDRQGGQPQHF
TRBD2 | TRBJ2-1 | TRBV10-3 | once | TGTGCCATCAGTGAGCAGGCTAGCGGGGCGAATGAGCAGTTCTTC | CAISEQASGANEQFF
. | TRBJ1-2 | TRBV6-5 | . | TGTGCCAGCAGTGAGGACAGCTATGGCTACACCTTC | CASSEDSYGYTF
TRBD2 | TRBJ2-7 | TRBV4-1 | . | TGCGCCAGCAGCCAAACGGGGGGTATCCACGAGCAGTACTTC | CASSQTGGIHEQYF
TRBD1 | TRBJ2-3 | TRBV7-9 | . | TGTGCCAGCAGGTGGACAGGGGGCAGTGCAGATACGCAGTATTTT | CASRWTGGSADTQYF
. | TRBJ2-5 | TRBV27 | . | TGTGCCAGCAGTTCCTTCAGGCCAGGGGAGACCCAGTACTTC | CASSSFRPGETQYF
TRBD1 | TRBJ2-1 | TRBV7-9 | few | TGTGCCAGCAGCCAGGGACAGGTCGTGCAGTATGAGCAGTTCTTC | CASSQGQVVQYEQFF
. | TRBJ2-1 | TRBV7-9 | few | TGTGCCAGCAGCTTCCAGACTCCAACCTACAATGAGCAGTTCTTC | CASSFQTPTYNEQFF
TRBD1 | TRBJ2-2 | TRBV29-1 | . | TGCAGCGTGCCAGGGGGCAGTTTTTTGGACACCGGGGAGCTGTTTTTT | CSVPGGSFLDTGELFF
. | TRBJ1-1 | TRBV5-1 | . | TGCGCCAGCAGCTACGACGGGTCCAACACTGAAGCTTTCTTT | CASSYDGSNTEAFF
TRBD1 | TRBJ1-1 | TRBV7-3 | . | TGTGCCAGCAGCGGACAGGGGAGTATCACTGAAGCTTTCTTT | CASSGQGSITEAFF
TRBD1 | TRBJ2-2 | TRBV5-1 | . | TGCGCCAGCAGCTTGGCCGGACAGGGGACGGCCGGGGAGCTGTTTTTT | CASSLAGQGTAGELFF
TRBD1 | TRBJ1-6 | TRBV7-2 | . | TGTGCCAGCAGCTTAGAGGGGACAGGTCGGCCACCCCTCCACTTT | CASSLEGTGRPPLHF
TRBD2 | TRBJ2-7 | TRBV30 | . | TGTGCCTGCCCCCGGGGGGGGTCCTCCTACGAGCAGTACTTC | CACPRGGSSYEQYF
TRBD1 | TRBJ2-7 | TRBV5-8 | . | TGTGCCAGCAGGAAAACAGGGGGCACCTACGAGCAGTACTTC | CASRKTGGTYEQYF
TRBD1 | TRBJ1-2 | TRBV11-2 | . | TGTGCCAGCAGCTCTCGACAGGGGATGGGAAACTATGGCTACACCTTC | CASSSRQGMGNYGYTF
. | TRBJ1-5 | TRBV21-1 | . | TGTGCCAGCAGTTACCGGGACAGGGGGTCCCACTTGGATCAGCCCCAGCATTTT | CASSYRDRGSHLDQPQHF
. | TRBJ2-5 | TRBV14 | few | TGTGCCAGCAGTGGACAGTTGGGAGAAGAGACCCAGTACTTC | CASSGQLGEETQYF
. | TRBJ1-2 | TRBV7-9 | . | TGTGCCAGCAGCTTACAGGCTAACTATGGCTACACCTTC | CASSLQANYGYTF
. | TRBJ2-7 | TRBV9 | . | TGTGCCAGCAGCGTAGATCCCGGTGCCATCTACGAGCAGTACTTC | CASSVDPGAIYEQYF
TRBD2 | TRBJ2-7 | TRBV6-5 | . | TGCGCCACAGAGCGGGCGGGAGTAAGGGAGCAGTACTTC | CATERAGVREQYF
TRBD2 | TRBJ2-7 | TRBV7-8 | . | TGTGCCAGCAGCTTAGCTATTAGCACTAGCGGGTGGTACGAGCAGTACTTC | CASSLAISTSGWYEQYF
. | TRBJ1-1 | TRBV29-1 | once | TGCAGCGTTGAAGTCCAGCAGGGGCCTGAAGCTTTCTTT | CSVEVQQGPEAFF